This entry features one T cell receptor (beta chain) sequence. Germline assignment: CDR1 MRHNA and CDR2 SNTAGT. This CDR3 contains 14 residues. The V segment lost 4 bases and the J segment 7 bases; nucleotides outside the gene matches: 1. These data originate in a study of shared T cell receptors in the human thymus. Sequencing used immunoSEQ multiplex PCR; TCRdb keeps in-frame clones, though not all of them. The data show about 660,000 clones, with approximately 90% seen just once and approximately 0.01% held by the top ten. Separately, the same data were catalogued under a study of human thymus T cells. From that report: Having corrective surgery for congenital heart defects, healthy Finnish infants were the ones who donated. Corrective heart surgery yielded the resections from which the thymus tissue came. Thymic and blood repertoires appeared to carry a bias in their V and J gene usage. Related studies noted strongly shared thymic repertoires across unrelated people.

This TCR was recovered from a boy in the first two years of life with a congenital heart defect. The chain recombines TRBV6-4 with TRBJ2-1; TRBD2 matches at 13 bases. Sequencing used thymocytes. The CDR3 DNA sequence: TGTGCCAGCAGTGGGACTAGCGGGAGTAATGAGCAGTTCTTC. It codes for CASSGTSGSNEQFF.